The 25 T cell receptor beta chains presented below share a single source sample, sequenced in a study of blood T cell repertoires in COVID-19. Data came from immunoSEQ multiplex PCR; TCRdb stores just in-frame clones and leaves some out. The sample has more than 300,000 clones; more than 75% are singletons. Sequencing used PBMCs or T cells enriched from blood (not recorded which). These receptors came from a young woman who had recovered from COVID-19.

CDR3 loop: CASNVGTGGTEAFF. CDR3 coding DNA: TGTGCCAGTAACGTGGGGACAGGGGGCACTGAAGCTTTCTTT. The chain uses TRBV19 and TRBJ1-1, with 11 bases that match TRBD1. This CDR3 spans 14 amino acids. V gave up 7 bases and J gave up 4 bases; unmatched junction bases: 5. Germline V lookup: CDR1 LNHDA, CDR2 SQIVND (reference sequence).

V usage is TRBV27 and J usage is TRBJ2-1, with D possibly TRBD2 on 5 matching bases. V lost 2 bases and J lost 2, with 10 bases in between. The germline gives CDR1 MNHEY, CDR2 SMNVEV (reference sequence). The CDR3 runs 15 residues. The chain's CDR3 is CASSLEAETYNEQFF. CDR3 DNA sequence: TGTGCCAGCAGTTTAGAAGCGGAGACCTACAATGAGCAGTTCTTC.

This chain connects TRBV30 to TRBJ2-6; 7 bases fit TRBD1. Germline V gene sequence: CDR1 GTSNPN, CDR2 SVGIG (reference sequence). J lost 0 bases, V lost 0 bases, and 11 bases had no gene match. The CDR3 spans 19 residues. This CDR3 is CAWSVVRGRKSSGANVLTF. The CDR3 bases are TGTGCCTGGAGTGTTGTGAGGGGGCGAAAAAGCTCTGGGGCCAACGTCCTGACTTTC.

Worth noting for this clone: A junction boundary mismatches the germline segment, possibly from a read error. The chain employs TRBV29-1 and TRBJ1-2, with D possibly matching TRBD1 (5 bases). In germline, CDR1 is SQVTM, CDR2 ANQGSEA. The CDR3 has 12 residues. CDR3 loop: CSVVGITDTSDF. The CDR3 coding sequence is TGCAGCGTTGTTGGTATCACGGACACCTCCGACTTC.

J is TRBJ2-3 and V is TRBV5-6; 12 bases align to TRBD2. The CDR3 is 16 amino acids. After removal of 1 base from V and 1 base from J, the junction contained 1 base not matched to a gene. CDR1 and CDR2 (germline): SGHDT, YYEEEE. CDR3 region: CASSLRLAGGTDTQYF. The CDR3 region has the DNA TGTGCCAGCAGCTTGCGACTAGCGGGGGGCACAGATACGCAGTATTTT.

The V call is TRBV3-1 (or the pseudogene TRBV3-2), the J call TRBJ1-6, with D unclear. V was shortened by 4 bases and J by 7 bases, with 11 bases between the two germline ends. This CDR3 region has 14 residues. Per germline, CDR1 LGHDT and CDR2 YNNKEL (reference sequence). As DNA, the CDR3 is TGTGCCAGCAGCCCCGAAACGAGCAATTCACCCCTCCACTTT. Translated, it gives CASSPETSNSPLHF.

The V call is TRBV5-1, the J call TRBJ1-6, with 7 bases lining up with TRBD1. The germline CDR1 and CDR2 sequences are SGHRS and YFSETQ. Trimming took 4 bases from V and 2 from J; bases not matched to a gene: 9. There are 17 residues in the CDR3. The CDR3 DNA follows: TGCGCCAGCAGCCATGGACAGGCTCGGCCCTATAATTCACCCCTCCACTTT. It specifies CASSHGQARPYNSPLHF.

The chain joins TRBV25-1 to TRBJ1-1; 10 nucleotides match TRBD1. Trimming cost V 5 bases and J 4 bases; bases outside gene matches: 13. This CDR3 is 17 amino acids long. From germline, CDR1 is MGHDK and CDR2 SYGVNS. The CDR3 loop is CASSPLDRGIGGTEAFF. Here the CDR3 DNA reads TGTGCCAGCAGTCCCCTGGACAGGGGGATTGGAGGCACTGAAGCTTTCTTT.

V usage is TRBV18 and J usage is TRBJ1-1; TRBD1 matches 7 bases. This CDR3 is 14 amino acids long. V shed 6 bases, J shed 6 bases, and the junction held 10 bases outside the gene matches. Germline V CDR1 and CDR2: KGHSH, LQKENI. The CDR3 region is CASSVQGGPSEAFF. The DNA of the CDR3 is TGTGCCAGCTCCGTCCAGGGGGGACCCTCTGAAGCTTTCTTT.

This clone has just one count. The DNA for the CDR3 is TGTGCCAGCACGACAGGGAGAGAGGAAAAACTGTTTTTT. Its protein is CASTTGREEKLFF. The rearrangement uses TRBV28 and TRBJ1-4; 7 bases align to TRBD1. CDR3 length: 13 residues. With 7 bases clipped from V and 8 bases from J, the junction kept 7 bases outside the gene matches. Per germline, CDR1 MDHEN and CDR2 SYDVKM. The variable domain in full, with the rest retrieved from reference TRBV28 and TRBJ1-4, is DVKVTQSSRYLVKRTGEKVFLECVQDMDHENMFWYRQDPGLGLRLIYFSYDVKMKEKGDIPEGYSVSREKKERFSLILESASTNQTSMYLCASTTGREEKLFFGSGTQLSVL.

This clone was detected a few times. The CDR3 sequence: CASRPDFSNTEAFF. CDR3 DNA: TGTGCCAGTAGACCTGACTTCTCTAATACTGAAGCTTTCTTT. V and J are TRBV19 and TRBJ1-1; D gene uncertain. V dropped 6 bases and J dropped 5 bases, with 16 bases sitting between them. The CDR3 is made up of 14 amino acids. The germline CDR1 and CDR2 sequences are LNHDA and SQIVND (reference sequence).

The V call is TRBV6-5, the J call TRBJ1-2; unclear D gene. V dropped 3 bases and J dropped 5 bases, with 13 bases sitting between them. The germline V gene has CDR1 MNHEY and CDR2 SVGAGI. The CDR3 has 14 residues. The chain's CDR3 is CASSYREEGYGYTF. The CDR3 DNA sequence: TGTGCCAGCAGTTATCGGGAAGAGGGTTATGGCTACACCTTC.

This clone was detected once. The chain carries TRBV5-1 and TRBJ1-1, with a tentative D call TRBD1 (5 bases). Germline CDR1 SGHRS, CDR2 YFSETQ. The CDR3 extends over 14 amino acids. V was pared by 0 bases and J by 4 bases, with 10 bases between. CDR3: CASSLGGAFTEAFF. CDR3 DNA: TGCGCCAGCAGCTTGGGTGGGGCTTTCACTGAAGCTTTCTTT.

The DNA for the CDR3 is TGTGCCAGCACATTAACACCGGGACAGGGAATCGAGCAGTACTTC. This translates into CASTLTPGQGIEQYF. V usage is TRBV28 and J usage is TRBJ2-7; 9 bases fit TRBD1. CDR3 length: 15 residues. The germline gives CDR1 MDHEN, CDR2 SYDVKM. Trimming at V came to 7 bases and at J to 6 bases, leaving 13 bases not matched to a gene.

The CDR3, as DNA: TGTGCCGCAGGGGTGGGAGACTCCTACGAGCAGTACTTC. Translation: CAAGVGDSYEQYF. The J gene is TRBJ2-7, the V gene TRBV27, with a possible D match to TRBD1 (6 bases). From germline, CDR1 is MNHEY and CDR2 SMNVEV (reference sequence). The CDR3 spans 13 residues. With 11 bases removed from V and 0 bases from J, the gap between germline ends came to 14 bases.

This clone was picked up one time. The gene calls are TRBV7-2 and TRBJ2-2, with 9 bases that match TRBD1. The CDR3 length is 15 residues. Germline-derived CDR1 and CDR2 are SGHTA and FQGNSA. V lost 4 bases, J lost 4 bases, and 4 bases stayed unmatched. CDR3 loop: CASSWGQGGTGELFF. The CDR3 bases are TGTGCCAGCAGCTGGGGACAGGGAGGCACCGGGGAGCTGTTTTTT. The full variable domain, with the rest looked up from reference TRBV7-2 and TRBJ2-2, is GAGVSQSPSNKVTEKGKDVELRCDPISGHTALYWYRQSLGQGLEFLIYFQGNSAPDKSGLPSDRFSAERTGGSVSTLTIQRTQQEDSAVYLCASSWGQGGTGELFFGEGSRLTVL.

This sequence joins TRBV19 and TRBJ1-2; TRBD1 aligns across 10 bases. There are 13 residues in the CDR3. Germline-derived CDR1 and CDR2 are LNHDA and SQIVND (reference sequence). Unmatched junction bases numbered 6, after V lost 7 bases and J lost 7 bases. As DNA, the CDR3 is TGTGCCAGTATTCGGGACAGGGGTGTTGGCTACACCTTC. It yields the protein CASIRDRGVGYTF.

The CDR3 bases are TGCGCCAGCAGCTATCAGGGCTACGAGCAGTACTTC. Amino acid sequence: CASSYQGYEQYF. The genes are TRBV5-1 and TRBJ2-7, with a tentative D call TRBD1 (5 bases). The CDR3 loop spans 12 amino acids. Trimming pared 3 bases from V and 3 bases from J, leaving 7 bases between. Germline V gene data show CDR1 as SGHRS and CDR2 as YFSETQ.

The chain employs TRBV6-6 and TRBJ1-2, with 10 positions matching TRBD1. This CDR3 is 13 amino acids long. V lost 11 bases to trimming and J lost 3 bases; unmatched junction nucleotides: 6. Germline CDR1 is MNHNY and CDR2 is SVGAGI (reference sequence). The CDR3 nucleotides read TGTGCCGGCTTTGGACAGGGGGACTATGGCTACACCTTC. Translated: CAGFGQGDYGYTF.

V and J are TRBV6-2 or TRBV6-3 and TRBJ1-6; tentative D call: TRBD1 (6 bases). The CDR3 totals 13 residues. V was shortened by 4 bases and J by 8 bases, with 9 bases between the two germline ends. Germline-derived CDR1 and CDR2 are MNHEY and SVGEGT. The chain's CDR3 is CASSWTEDSPLHF. The CDR3 DNA reads as TGTGCCAGCAGTTGGACAGAGGATTCACCCCTCCACTTT.

V gene TRBV7-3 combines with J gene TRBJ1-2, with 7 bases that match TRBD1. The CDR3 is 13 residues long. Germline loops: CDR1 SGHTA, CDR2 FQGTGA. With 5 bases clipped from V and 2 bases from J, the junction kept 2 bases outside the gene matches. The CDR3 sequence: CASSQQGNYGYTF. CDR3 coding DNA: TGTGCCAGCAGCCAACAGGGGAACTATGGCTACACCTTC.

J is TRBJ2-1 and V is TRBV2; 7 positions match TRBD2. The germline CDR1 and CDR2 sequences are SNHLY and FYNNEI. This CDR3 is built from 14 residues. J lost 4 bases, V lost 4 bases, and 4 bases had no gene match. DNA of the CDR3: TGTGCCAGCAGTGGCACTAGCGTATACAATGAGCAGTTCTTC. As protein: CASSGTSVYNEQFF.

The chain couples TRBV7-3 to TRBJ1-2; a possible D gene is TRBD1 (5 bases). Germline V gene sequence: CDR1 SGHTA, CDR2 FQGTGA. The CDR3 contains 15 residues. Trimming left V 4 bases short and J 4 bases short, with 16 bases between. The CDR3 protein is CASSSHGGGSYGYTF. The CDR3 nucleotides are TGTGCCAGCAGCTCCCATGGGGGGGGGAGCTATGGCTACACCTTC. The whole variable domain, remainder taken from reference TRBV7-3 and TRBJ1-2, is GAGVSQTPSNKVTEKGKYVELRCDPISGHTALYWYRQSLGQGPEFLIYFQGTGAADDSGLPNDRFFAVRPEGSVSTLKIQRTERGDSAVYLCASSSHGGGSYGYTFGSGTRLTVV.

The rearrangement joins TRBV7-9 to TRBJ2-3, with 16 bases identical to TRBD2. V dropped 5 bases and J dropped 4; count of bases not matched to a gene: 6. The CDR3 consists of 17 residues. Germline V CDR1 and CDR2: SEHNR, FQNEAQ (reference sequence). The CDR3 loop is CASSPGLAGGAADTQYF. DNA for the CDR3: TGTGCCAGCAGCCCGGGACTAGCGGGGGGGGCCGCAGATACGCAGTATTTT.

The V and J genes are TRBV5-4 and TRBJ2-7; 8 nucleotides agree with TRBD1. CDR1 and CDR2 from the germline V gene are SGHNT and YYREEE (reference sequence). V trimming: 0 bases; J trimming: 3 bases; junction bases outside the gene matches: 8. This CDR3 is 16 amino acids long. The CDR3 is CASSLGTGIRIYEQYF. The CDR3 nucleotides read TGTGCCAGCAGCTTGGGGACAGGGATCCGGATCTACGAGCAGTACTTC.